The 32 T cell receptor beta chains presented below share a single source sample, sequenced in a study of T cells in Graves' hyperthyroidism and ophthalmopathy. Amplified TCR beta CDR3 regions came from RNA transcripts. TCR CDR3 regions were first amplified by RT-PCR with HTBI primers. TCRdb independently ran MiXCR on the multiplex PCR reads; one entry per CDR3 protein. The repertoire has about 400,000 distinct CDR3 sequences, about 14% of them found once; the top ten carry around 30%. The sample was blood. The receptors were sampled from a man aged 45-65 years with Graves' ophthalmopathy.

This clonotype was seen many times. The chain employs TRBV7-9 and TRBJ1-2; weak D call: TRBD1 (6 bases). V was pared by 1 base and J by 6 bases, with 12 bases between. Germline V CDR1 and CDR2: SEHNR, FQNEAQ (reference sequence). The CDR3 runs to 14 residues. CDR3 sequence reads: CASSLVSGVNGYTF. CDR3 sequence (DNA): TGTGCCAGCAGCTTAGTGTCAGGGGTAAATGGCTACACCTTC.

The chain links TRBV12-3 or TRBV12-4 to TRBJ2-7; tentatively, D is TRBD2 (6 bases). V dropped 5 bases and J dropped 2 bases, with 10 bases sitting between them. The CDR3 sequence is 13 residues long. CDR3 nucleotide sequence: TGTGCCAGCAGTCGGGAGAACACCTACGAGCAGTACTTC. The encoded protein is CASSRENTYEQYF.

This clonotype was detected a few times. The chain couples TRBV20-1 to TRBJ2-1; 8 bases map to TRBD2. CDR1 is DFQATT, CDR2 SNEGSKA, per germline (reference sequence). V was clipped by 7 bases and J by 0 bases; unmatched bases: 14. The CDR3 runs 17 residues. The CDR3: CSGVGLSGRVSYNEQFF. CDR3 nucleotides: TGCAGTGGGGTGGGTCTGTCCGGGAGGGTCTCCTACAATGAGCAGTTCTTC.

In this sample, this clonotype turned up a few times. CDR3: CSARGASGKLIEQYF. CDR3 nucleotide sequence: TGCAGTGCTAGAGGGGCTAGCGGGAAACTTATCGAGCAGTACTTC. The gene calls are TRBV20-1 and TRBJ2-7, with 9 bases that match TRBD2. Germline V lookup: CDR1 DFQATT, CDR2 SNEGSKA (reference sequence). The CDR3 has 15 amino acids. V shed 1 base and J 6 bases; nucleotides not matched to a gene: 10.

This clonotype came up many times. The rearrangement links TRBV29-1 to TRBJ1-1; D not resolved. Trimming took 6 bases from V and 9 from J, leaving 26 bases between them. The CDR3 spans 15 residues. Germline V gene lookup returns CDR1 SQVTM and CDR2 ANQGSEA. CDR3: CSVDDWGQTLSKAFF. In DNA, the CDR3 is TGCAGCGTCGACGACTGGGGTCAGACCCTCTCCAAAGCTTTCTTT.

Many counts were recorded for this clonotype. The chain uses TRBV4-2 and TRBJ2-7; TRBD1 is a possible D gene (6 bases). Trimming took 0 bases from V and 5 from J, leaving 17 bases between them. The CDR3 extends over 16 amino acids. Germline CDR1 reads LGHNA; CDR2 reads YNFKEQ. CDR3 region: CASSQDIAGATHEQYF. In DNA form, the CDR3 reads TGTGCCAGCAGCCAAGATATCGCAGGGGCGACCCACGAGCAGTACTTC.

This clonotype was seen a handful of times. The gene calls are TRBV14 and TRBJ1-3; a weak D match, TRBD1 (6 bases). Trimming left V 0 bases short and J 16 bases short, with 16 bases between. Germline CDR1 reads SGHDN; CDR2 reads FVKESK. This CDR3 contains 13 residues. The CDR3 loop reads CASSQEYGTGKYF. The CDR3 region has the DNA TGTGCCAGCAGCCAAGAATATGGCACAGGGAAGTATTTT. Drawing the rest from reference TRBV14 and TRBJ1-3, the complete variable domain is EAGVTQFPSHSVIEKGQTVTLRCDPISGHDNLYWYRRVMGKEIKFLLHFVKESKQDESGMPNNRFLAERTGGTYSTLKVQPAELEDSGVYFCASSQEYGTGKYFGEGSWLTVV.

This clonotype was found many times. The chain uses TRBV7-6 and TRBJ2-7, with TRBD1 identical over 9 bases. With V trimmed by 5 bases and J by 2 bases, 10 bases remained unmatched. In germline, CDR1 is SGHVS, CDR2 FNYEAQ. The CDR3 extends over 16 amino acids. The DNA for the CDR3 is TGTGCCAGCAGCCCAGGACAGGGGAAGTTGACCTACGAGCAGTACTTC. Translating it yields CASSPGQGKLTYEQYF.

This clonotype has ten or more counts. The J gene is TRBJ2-1, the V gene TRBV11-1, with D hard to call. The CDR3 contains 14 residues. The germline V gene has CDR1 SGHAT and CDR2 FQDESV (reference sequence). V was shortened by 4 bases and J by 1 base, with 8 bases between the two germline ends. This CDR3 reads CASSSNPSYNEQFF. The CDR3 DNA follows: TGTGCCAGCAGCTCTAACCCTTCCTACAATGAGCAGTTCTTC. Full variable domain (rest looked up from reference TRBV11-1 and TRBJ2-1): EAEVAQSPRYKITEKSQAVAFWCDPISGHATLYWYRQILGQGPELLVQFQDESVVDDSQLPKDRFSAERLKGVDSTLKIQPAELGDSAMYLCASSSNPSYNEQFFGPGTRLTVL.

The CDR3 coding sequence is TGCGCCAGCAGCCAAGATTGGGGAAACTACGAGCAGTACTTC. It translates to CASSQDWGNYEQYF. This chain connects TRBV4-1 to TRBJ2-7; D is unclear. V dropped 0 bases and J dropped 3 bases, with 9 bases sitting between them. Germline CDR1 is MGHRA and CDR2 is YSYEKL. The CDR3 has 14 amino acids.

The table lists this clonotype with many counts. The rearrangement uses TRBV7-8 and TRBJ2-1; perhaps TRBD2 as D (6 bases). Trimming stripped 1 base from V and 4 bases from J, with 23 bases between. The CDR3 extends over 19 amino acids. Germline CDR1 and CDR2: SGHVS and FQNEAQ. CDR3 residues: CASSLVGWGVGTEYNEQFF. The CDR3 nucleotides are TGTGCCAGCAGCTTAGTAGGCTGGGGTGTGGGGACTGAGTACAATGAGCAGTTCTTC.

The table lists this clonotype with many counts. The chain has TRBV6-1 and TRBJ2-5, with TRBD2 identical over 14 bases. In germline, CDR1 is MNHNS, CDR2 SASEGT. The CDR3 sequence is 17 residues long. V lost 4 bases, J lost 5 bases, and 9 bases stayed unmatched. In DNA, the CDR3 is TGTGCCAGCAGTGGATCCGGGACTAGCGGGAGTAGCGAGACCCAGTACTTC. Translating it yields CASSGSGTSGSSETQYF.

This clonotype was seen repeatedly, ten times or more. V usage is TRBV12-3 or TRBV12-4 and J usage is TRBJ1-2, with TRBD1 matching 7 bases. CDR3 size: 14 residues. V lost 3 bases to trimming and J lost 5 bases; unmatched junction nucleotides: 6. CDR3 nucleotide sequence: TGTGCCAGCAGTTTGACAGGGACCTTATATGGCTACACCTTC. Its translation: CASSLTGTLYGYTF.

This clonotype was seen only a few times. The chain links TRBV5-6 to TRBJ2-3; D may be TRBD2 (5 bases). The CDR3 loop spans 14 amino acids. The germline CDR1 and CDR2 sequences are SGHDT and YYEEEE. V dropped 0 bases and J dropped 5 bases, with 10 bases sitting between them. The CDR3 nucleotides read TGTGCCAGCAGCTTGGAGGCCGGAGGAGATACGCAGTATTTT. Encoded protein: CASSLEAGGDTQYF.

This clonotype appeared many times. The chain couples TRBV2 to TRBJ2-5; TRBD2 matches 8 bases. Trimming at V came to 0 bases and at J to 5 bases, leaving 11 bases not matched to a gene. The CDR3 loop spans 17 amino acids. From germline, CDR1 is SNHLY and CDR2 FYNNEI. CDR3 bases: TGTGCCAGCAGTGAAGCGGTTCGCGGGAGGAGGGTGGAGACCCAGTACTTC. It translates to CASSEAVRGRRVETQYF. Filled out from reference TRBV2 and TRBJ2-5, the complete variable domain reads EPEVTQTPSHQVTQMGQEVILRCVPISNHLYFYWYRQILGQKVEFLVSFYNNEISEKSEIFDDQFSVERPDGSNFTLKIRSTKLEDSAMYFCASSEAVRGRRVETQYFGPGTRLLVL.

This clonotype was recorded at least ten times. The chain links TRBV12-3 or TRBV12-4 to TRBJ1-1; D call uncertain. V lost 8 bases and J lost 9, with 19 bases in between. This CDR3 is 13 amino acids long. CDR3 protein: CASHSLHGVKAFF. The CDR3 coding sequence is TGTGCCAGCCATTCATTGCATGGAGTCAAAGCTTTCTTT.

This clonotype was counted only a few times. The J gene is TRBJ2-1, the V gene TRBV7-2, with 13 nucleotides matching TRBD2. CDR3 length equals 17 residues. From germline, CDR1 is SGHTA and CDR2 FQGNSA. Losses at the gene ends were 1 base for V and 9 bases for J; bases not matched to a gene: 9. Written as DNA, the CDR3 is TGTGCCAGCAGCTTAGTCTCCACTAGCGGGAGGGGAGGTGAGCAGTTCTTC. Translating it yields CASSLVSTSGRGGEQFF.

This chain links TRBV6-2 or TRBV6-3 with TRBJ1-2; no clear D. The germline gives CDR1 MNHEY, CDR2 SVGEGT. The CDR3 runs to 16 residues. V lost 5 bases and J lost 1, with 17 bases in between. CDR3 amino acids: CASSQRRSSGNYGYTF. As DNA, the CDR3 is TGTGCCAGCAGTCAACGGCGATCCTCCGGTAACTATGGCTACACCTTC.

At least ten counts were recorded for this clonotype. The chain's CDR3 is CASSLRSGSYEQYF. CDR3 nucleotides: TGCGCCAGCAGCTTACGTAGCGGGAGCTACGAGCAGTACTTC. The chain uses TRBV5-1 and TRBJ2-7; the match to TRBD2 covers 9 bases. V shed 2 bases, J shed 3 bases, and the junction held 3 bases outside the gene matches. CDR3 size: 14 residues. Germline CDR1 is SGHRS and CDR2 is YFSETQ.

The chain employs TRBV27 and TRBJ1-2, with D hard to call. Between the trimmed V and J ends, which lost 6 bases and 4 bases, there was a span of 18 bases. CDR3 length equals 15 residues. Germline loops: CDR1 MNHEY, CDR2 SMNVEV (reference sequence). CDR3 nucleotide sequence: TGTGCCAGCAGCCCTAAGACAAGCCACCTCTATGGCTACACCTTC. Amino acids: CASSPKTSHLYGYTF.

Of note for this clonotype: This may arise from a read error, as a much more abundant clone is one base away. The chain is built from TRBV2 and TRBJ2-4; no firm D call. CDR1 and CDR2 from the germline V gene are SNHLY and FYNNEI. Trimming stripped 10 bases from V and 9 bases from J, with 10 bases between. This CDR3 region has 10 residues. CDR3 sequence reads: CANRHIIQYF. The CDR3 DNA is TGTGCCAACAGACACATCATTCAGTACTTC. The complete variable domain, with remaining parts taken from reference TRBV2 and TRBJ2-4, reads EPEVTQTPSHQVTQMGQEVILRCVPISNHLYFYWYRQILGQKVEFLVSFYNNEISEKSEIFDDQFSVERPDGSNFTLKIRSTKLEDSAMYFCANRHIIQYFGAGTRLSVL.

The table lists this clonotype with many counts. The chain uses TRBV5-1 and TRBJ2-3, with 7 bases identical to TRBD1. The ends lost 1 base at V and 5 bases at J; junction bases unmatched: 1. This CDR3 contains 13 residues. Germline assignment: CDR1 SGHRS and CDR2 YFSETQ. The CDR3 DNA sequence: TGCGCCAGCAGCTTGAGGGGGCAAGATACGCAGTATTTT. It encodes CASSLRGQDTQYF. Complete variable domain (other parts from reference TRBV5-1 and TRBJ2-3): KAGVTQTPRYLIKTRGQQVTLSCSPISGHRSVSWYQQTPGQGLQFLFEYFSETQRNKGNFPGRFSGRQFSNSRSEMNVSTLELGDSALYLCASSLRGQDTQYFGPGTRLTVL.

This clonotype was observed many times. The J gene is TRBJ2-3, the V gene TRBV12-3 or TRBV12-4; 8 bases agree with TRBD2. V shed 5 bases and J 2 bases; nucleotides not matched to a gene: 6. The CDR3 consists of 15 residues. CDR3 sequence reads: CASSLGLAFTDTQYF. DNA of the CDR3: TGTGCCAGCAGTCTCGGACTAGCCTTCACAGATACGCAGTATTTT.

This clonotype showed up many times. The CDR3 region has the DNA TGTGCCAGCCGGGGACTAGCGGGCCTGAACACCGGGGAGCTGTTTTTT. This sequence encodes CASRGLAGLNTGELFF. This chain connects TRBV2 to TRBJ2-2; 12 positions agree with TRBD2. V lost 8 bases to trimming and J lost 1 base; unmatched junction nucleotides: 5. Germline CDR1 is SNHLY and CDR2 is FYNNEI. The CDR3 spans 16 residues.

This clonotype was seen a handful of times. The chain uses TRBV19 and TRBJ2-1; TRBD2 agrees at 10 bases. The junction had 20 bases not matched to a gene; V was cut back by 9 bases and J by 9 bases. This CDR3 region has 17 residues. Germline V gene sequence: CDR1 LNHDA, CDR2 SQIVND (reference sequence). The CDR3 is CASTYTSGNRRGGEQFF. The CDR3 bases are TGTGCCAGCACCTACACTAGCGGGAATAGAAGGGGTGGTGAGCAGTTCTTC.

Ten or more counts support this clonotype. The chain combines TRBV28 with TRBJ2-3; D might be TRBD1 (5 bases). This CDR3 is built from 14 residues. The V gene's germline CDR1 is MDHEN and CDR2 SYDVKM. V gave up 8 bases and J gave up 7 bases, with 19 bases separating them. CDR3 in DNA: TGTGCCAGCTCTAGGGATAGGGGTAAATATACGCAGTATTTT. This gives the protein CASSRDRGKYTQYF.

CDR3 region: CASSQQTPSEGLGGTEAFF. CDR3 sequence (DNA): TGTGCCAGCAGTCAACAAACCCCTTCCGAGGGACTGGGGGGGACTGAAGCTTTCTTT. The chain combines TRBV6-1 with TRBJ1-1; D possibly corresponds to TRBD1 (5 bases). The length of the CDR3 is 19 residues. Germline assignment: CDR1 MNHNS and CDR2 SASEGT. Trimming took off 5 bases at V and 5 bases at J, with 30 bases between the two ends.

As for this clonotype: The germline gene is not matched at one end of the junction; a read error may be the cause. The J gene is TRBJ2-5, the V gene TRBV20-1; 7 nucleotides align to TRBD2. The CDR3 totals 14 residues. Germline assignment: CDR1 DFQATT and CDR2 SNEGSKA (reference sequence). The chain's CDR3 is CPPGGEEVPETQYF. The DNA of the CDR3 is TGTCCCCCTGGGGGGGAGGAGGTGCCAGAGACCCAGTACTTC.

This clonotype was counted many times. A much larger clone differs from this one at a single base, so this may be a read error. The chain combines TRBV19 with TRBJ2-3; no clear D. Trimming took 9 bases from V and 2 from J, leaving 6 bases between them. The CDR3 extends over 11 amino acids. CDR1 and CDR2 from the germline V gene are LNHDA and SQIVND (reference sequence). This CDR3 is CASSATDTQYF. In nucleotides, the CDR3 is TGTGCCAGCAGCGCCACAGATACGCAGTATTTT. Looking up the rest from reference TRBV19 and TRBJ2-3 gives the full variable domain: DGGITQSPKYLFRKEGQNVTLSCEQNLNHDAMYWYRQDPGQGLRLIYYSQIVNDFQKGDIAEGYSVSREKKESFPLTVTSAQKNPTAFYLCASSATDTQYFGPGTRLTVL.

This clonotype has a handful of counts. The CDR3 protein is CASSPLGQGYEQYF. The DNA of the CDR3 is TGTGCCAGCAGCCCCCTCGGACAGGGCTACGAGCAGTACTTC. This chain uses TRBV6-1 with TRBJ2-7, with 8 bases lining up with TRBD1. This CDR3 is 14 amino acids long. CDR1 is MNHNS and CDR2 is SASEGT in the germline V gene. Trimming at V came to 6 bases and at J to 3 bases, leaving 7 bases not matched to a gene.

J is TRBJ2-1 and V is TRBV5-1; 7 nucleotides align to TRBD2. V lost 7 bases and J lost 6; bases outside the gene matches: 7. The CDR3 length is 13 residues. Germline V lookup: CDR1 SGHRS, CDR2 YFSETQ. DNA for the CDR3: TGCGCCAGCGCCGGGACTAAGATCAATGAGCAGTTCTTC. It yields the protein CASAGTKINEQFF.

In this sample, this clonotype turned up many times. The chain employs TRBV19 and TRBJ1-2; D is ambiguous. With 3 bases removed from V and 4 bases from J, the gap between germline ends came to 9 bases. This CDR3 comprises 13 residues. Germline CDR1 and CDR2: LNHDA and SQIVND (reference sequence). In DNA form, the CDR3 reads TGTGCCAGTAGTATCCCCCCAGGCTATGGCTACACCTTC. Translation gives CASSIPPGYGYTF.